This T cell receptor (beta chain) comes out of a study of identifying expanded T cells in peripheral blood (dated by TCRdb to the late 2010s). The study in broad terms: Technical replicates were generated by sequencing separate aliquots of the same genomic DNA pool, with four replicates compared pairwise.

Results and caveats for the whole study, not just this receptor: Across all healthy-donor time intervals, the beta-binomial model significantly lowered both the number of clones called differentially abundant and the false-positive rate. In all healthy donors, the variance in clone template counts between samples taken roughly two weeks apart rose significantly as total template count increased. The authors expected biological variance in healthy repertoires might increase further over much longer intervals such as months to years. Between technical replicates the binomial model flagged approximately 1.1 differentially abundant clones, whereas over roughly two weeks the binomial model flagged about 16.4 and over approximately 4 weeks about 19.

TCRbeta CDR3 regions were profiled by bias-controlled multiplex PCR amplification of genomic DNA with the immunoSEQ Assay. The paper's data handling went like this. The absolute abundance of each unique TCRbeta CDR3 region was quantified after sequences were collapsed and filtered. Two models were used to test differential abundance: a binomial model (Fisher-equivalent) and a beta-binomial model that adds time-dependent variance fitted from healthy donors. Clones with fewer than 5 combined templates were removed, and a clone was called differentially abundant if the clone's Benjamini-Hochberg FDR was below 0.01. In the beta-binomial model, variance was expressed as a function of the total template count across the two samples, in the form v = (b*log(k)+a)^2. This immuneACCESS table, as held by TCRdb, lists in-frame sequences with V and J called but not all clones. Of the missing ones, under half trace to an unresolved V gene in checked studies; the others have no known cause. The D gene and trimming were derived from the DNA, and the V and J assignments and clone size from that table. The sample table records 90,000 to 100,000 clones; 88% of these occur just once. The ten largest clonotypes hold roughly 3.8% of the sample.

Of note for this clone: This receptor's antigen is unknown. No base quality values were provided; no much bigger clone lies one nucleotide off.

No immune events, such as infections, were documented for the healthy donors during the collection period. To calibrate time-dependent variance in a beta-binomial model of T-cell clone differential abundance, blood repertoires from healthy donors were used as a training cohort. There were roughly 10 healthy donors in the training cohort, of whom 3 were female and 7 were male. An age range of roughly 29 to 65 years, with an average of roughly 45 years, was recorded for the donors. Whole blood from each healthy donor was obtained from a commercial supplier and was collected at three time points around 2 weeks apart. Genomic DNA was extracted from unsorted whole blood for immunosequencing. Counted from cysteine to phenylalanine, this CDR3 has 13 amino acids. Kept here is only the CDR3 DNA, which spans 39 bases and is read in frame from base 1. The germline V gene encodes CDR1 SGHTA and CDR2 FQGTGA. V is reduced by 2 bases and J by 2 bases, leaving a spacing of 6 bases between them.

Source material: blood. This receptor was obtained from a person aged 18 to 75 in good health. The chain employs TRBV7-3 and TRBJ1-2; no D gene is confidently identified. The CDR3 region has the sequence CASSLGRNYGYTF. The DNA sequence follows: TGTGCCAGCAGCTTAGGCAGGAACTATGGCTACACCTTC.